Included here is one T cell receptor beta chain sequence, with context. Antigen: not known. The sample is drawn from a study of shared clonotypes between healthy human individuals. The study's findings and limits: Only blood samples were collected, and tissue repertoires likely differ. Investigators expected sequencing depth to affect clonotype sharing among donors.

Germline values: CDR1 SGHNT, CDR2 YENEEA. V was clipped by 4 bases and J by 5 bases; unmatched bases: 10. This CDR3 spans 16 amino acids. Produced via immunoSEQ multiplex PCR; TCRdb's table is partial and in-frame only. This sample has around 1,000,000 clones, with about 80% found just once. The rearrangement joins TRBV11-3 to TRBJ2-1; 8 positions match TRBD1. The sequence was obtained from a man younger than 35 in good health. Some clones in this sample may be carry-over from other donors' samples. Sequencing was performed on memory CD4+ T cells from PBMCs. Subset: CD45RA-negative fraction. The CDR3 coding sequence is TGTGCCAGCAGCTCCCGTCTCGGACAGGGAGACAATGAGCAGTTCTTC. This sequence encodes CASSSRLGQGDNEQFF.